Listed below are T cell receptor beta chains from one sample, sequenced in a study of cytomegalovirus exposure and HLA in healthy donors. The assay was immunoSEQ multiplex PCR, and TCRdb's table has in-frame clones only and misses some. The table records roughly 120,000 clones, roughly 90% of them present only once. The sample consisted of PBMCs. Receptor source: a man between 25 and 39 years old in good health and CMV-seronegative. The CDR3 runs from the conserved cysteine through the conserved F or W. The D gene is left open where the match is weak. For some rows the clone size is stated as once, few or many, or as a class when expanded; others skip it.

V: TRBV11-2
D: TRBD2
size: NA
J: TRBJ2-7
DNA: TGTGCCAGCAGCAATCTGGGACTAGCGGAGCAGTACTTC
CDR3: CASSNLGLAEQYF

V: TRBV2
D: NA
size: NA
J: TRBJ1-2
DNA: TGTGCCAGCAGTGTCTACTATGGCTACACCTTC
CDR3: CASSVYYGYTF

V: TRBV5-1
D: TRBD1
size: NA
J: TRBJ1-2
DNA: TGCGCCAGCAGCTTGGAGGGACAGGTCTCCCTGGGGGGCTACACCTTC
CDR3: CASSLEGQVSLGGYTF

V: TRBV15
D: TRBD1
size: NA
J: TRBJ1-6
DNA: TGTGCCACCAGCAGTTCAACCGATGACAGGGTAGGTTCACCCCTCCACTTT
CDR3: CATSSSTDDRVGSPLHF

V: TRBV6-1
D: TRBD1
size: NA
J: TRBJ2-2
DNA: TGTGCCAGCAGGACGACAGGGACCGGGGAGCTGTTTTTT
CDR3: CASRTTGTGELFF

V: TRBV6-5
D: NA
size: NA
J: TRBJ2-3
DNA: TGTGCCAGCAGGCGGACACTCCTCGGAGATACGCAGTATTTT
CDR3: CASRRTLLGDTQYF

V: TRBV6-5
D: NA
size: few
J: TRBJ2-7
DNA: TGTGCCAGCAGTTACACGTGGGGGGTCGGGAACGAGCAGTACTTC
CDR3: CASSYTWGVGNEQYF

V: TRBV28
D: TRBD2
size: NA
J: TRBJ2-7
DNA: TGTGCCAGCAGTTTGGGGGAGGGGCAGTACTTC
CDR3: CASSLGEGQYF

V: TRBV27
D: TRBD1
size: NA
J: TRBJ1-5
DNA: TGTGCCAGCAGTATAACAGGGGCCCACCAGCCCCAGCATTTT
CDR3: CASSITGAHQPQHF

V: TRBV9
D: NA
size: NA
J: TRBJ2-1
DNA: TGTGCCAGCAACCCCATAACGGGCAATGAGCAGTTCTTC
CDR3: CASNPITGNEQFF

V: TRBV2
D: TRBD1
size: NA
J: TRBJ1-2
DNA: TGTGCCAGCAGTGAAACAGGGGGCTTCTATGGCTACACCTTC
CDR3: CASSETGGFYGYTF

V: TRBV5-1
D: TRBD1
size: NA
J: TRBJ2-7
DNA: TGCGCCAGCAGCCAAGACAGGGGGAACTCCTACGAGCAGTACTTC
CDR3: CASSQDRGNSYEQYF

V: TRBV13
D: NA
size: once
J: TRBJ2-1
DNA: TGTGCCAGCAGCCCCCCAGGGCGAGTAATGAACAATGAGCAGTTCTTC
CDR3: CASSPPGRVMNNEQFF

V: TRBV6-1
D: NA
size: NA
J: TRBJ2-7
DNA: TGTGCCAGCATCGAACAGTACCCCTCCTACGAGCAGTACTTC
CDR3: CASIEQYPSYEQYF

V: TRBV19
D: TRBD1
size: NA
J: TRBJ2-7
DNA: TGTGCCAGTAGTGTGGCGGGACAGGGGTTCTACGAGCAGTACTTC
CDR3: CASSVAGQGFYEQYF

V: TRBV7-6
D: TRBD2
size: once
J: TRBJ2-6
DNA: TGTGCCAGCAGCTTAGCGCCGGCTAGCGGGGGGTCAAGCTCTGGGGCCAACGTCCTGACTTTC
CDR3: CASSLAPASGGSSSGANVLTF

V: TRBV6-5
D: NA
size: NA
J: TRBJ2-1
DNA: TGTGCCAGCAGTTACCTGGGGGCAAGCTCCTACAATGAGCAGTTCTTC
CDR3: CASSYLGASSYNEQFF

V: TRBV27
D: NA
size: NA
J: TRBJ2-7
DNA: TGTGCCAGCAGTTTATCGACAGGTTCCTACGAGCAGTACTTC
CDR3: CASSLSTGSYEQYF

V: TRBV6-5
D: TRBD1
size: NA
J: TRBJ1-2
DNA: TGTGCCAGCAGGACGACAGGGTTAGGCGCGGATGGCTACACCTTC
CDR3: CASRTTGLGADGYTF

V: TRBV5-1
D: NA
size: once
J: TRBJ1-1
DNA: TGCGCCAGCAGCTTGGTACAGTACACTGAAGCTTTCTTT
CDR3: CASSLVQYTEAFF

V: TRBV5-1
D: NA
size: NA
J: TRBJ1-2
DNA: TGCGCCAGCAGTTTCGGAACGCGAATCGGGTACTATGGCTACACCTTC
CDR3: CASSFGTRIGYYGYTF

V: TRBV12-5
D: NA
size: once
J: TRBJ2-7
DNA: TGTGCTAGTGGTTTGGTACGACAGTTCAGTAACGAGCAGTACTTC
CDR3: CASGLVRQFSNEQYF

V: TRBV14
D: TRBD1
size: NA
J: TRBJ1-6
DNA: TGTGCCAGCAGCCGACAGGGTTGGGGATCACCCCTCCACTTT
CDR3: CASSRQGWGSPLHF

V: TRBV19
D: NA
size: NA
J: TRBJ2-7
DNA: TGTGCCAGTAGTTCGCAGGGTAACTACGAGCAGTACTTC
CDR3: CASSSQGNYEQYF

V: TRBV5-1
D: TRBD2
size: NA
J: TRBJ2-1
DNA: TGCGCCAGCAGCCTCGTAGCGGGGGCCTACAATGAGCAGTTCTTC
CDR3: CASSLVAGAYNEQFF

V: TRBV19
D: TRBD1
size: NA
J: TRBJ2-3
DNA: TGTGCCAGTAGTAGGACTGAGGGGGCGCGGAGCACAGATACGCAGTATTTT
CDR3: CASSRTEGARSTDTQYF

V: TRBV5-4
D: NA
size: NA
J: TRBJ2-2
DNA: TGTGCCAGCAGCCACGGACAGGGGGAGCTGTTTTTT
CDR3: CASSHGQGELFF

V: TRBV2
D: TRBD1
size: NA
J: TRBJ1-3
DNA: TGTGCCAGCAGTAGACAGGGCTCTGGAAACACCATATATTTT
CDR3: CASSRQGSGNTIYF

V: TRBV10-3
D: NA
size: NA
J: TRBJ1-5
DNA: TGTGCCATCAGTGCGGAGGGAGGAGGTCAGCCCCAGCATTTT
CDR3: CAISAEGGGQPQHF

V: TRBV4-1
D: TRBD1
size: NA
J: TRBJ2-5
DNA: TGCGCCAGCAGCCAAACTCCAGGGGGAGAGACCCAGTACTTC
CDR3: CASSQTPGGETQYF

V: TRBV5-5
D: TRBD2
size: NA
J: TRBJ2-3
DNA: TGTGCCAGCAGCTACCGACGGGGGGACACAGATACGCAGTATTTT
CDR3: CASSYRRGDTDTQYF

V: TRBV5-6
D: NA
size: NA
J: TRBJ2-7
DNA: TGTGCCAGCAGCTTGGGGGACTGGCCAACCTACGAGCAGTACTTC
CDR3: CASSLGDWPTYEQYF

V: TRBV7-3
D: TRBD2
size: NA
J: TRBJ2-2
DNA: TGTGCCAGCAGCTTAGTAAAAACTAGCGGGCCGAACACCGGGGAGCTGTTTTTT
CDR3: CASSLVKTSGPNTGELFF

V: TRBV5-6
D: TRBD1
size: NA
J: TRBJ2-1
DNA: TGTGCCAGCAGCTTGGTAGTTACAGGGGCCCGCTACAATGAGCAGTTCTTC
CDR3: CASSLVVTGARYNEQFF

V: TRBV4-3
D: TRBD1
size: once
J: TRBJ2-7
DNA: TGCGCCAGCAGCTGGGACAGGGCCTACGAGCAGTACTTC
CDR3: CASSWDRAYEQYF

V: TRBV9
D: TRBD1
size: few
J: TRBJ1-2
DNA: TGTGCCAGCAGCCCCGAGGGGGCTGTGAGCGGCTACACCTTC
CDR3: CASSPEGAVSGYTF

V: TRBV6-1
D: NA
size: NA
J: TRBJ1-2
DNA: TGTGCCAGCAGTGAAGCGCTGGGGGGGTCGTATGGCTACACCTTC
CDR3: CASSEALGGSYGYTF

V: TRBV19
D: TRBD2
size: NA
J: TRBJ2-5
DNA: TGTGCCAGTAGCCAACCCGGACTAGCGGAGACCCAGTACTTC
CDR3: CASSQPGLAETQYF

V: TRBV4-3
D: NA
size: NA
J: TRBJ2-7
DNA: TGCGCCAGCAGCCTAGACAGAGGGCCCGGCTCCTACGAGCAGTACTTC
CDR3: CASSLDRGPGSYEQYF

V: TRBV5-1
D: TRBD1
size: NA
J: TRBJ2-7
DNA: TGCGCCAGCAGCTATACAGGGGTTACCTACGAGCAGTACTTC
CDR3: CASSYTGVTYEQYF